The sequence of this T cell receptor beta chain was determined in a study of shared clonotypes between healthy human individuals. Study conclusions and caveats: Sampling included only blood; tissue repertoires likely differ.

At the deep level, the assay was run. PCR replicates performed on unsorted PBMC used approximately 300 ng DNA, around 30,000 T cell genomes. TCRdb's table, derived via immunoSEQ multiplex PCR, lists solely in-frame clones and lacks some. The profile shows 450,000 to 500,000 clones, over 70% of them singletons. The CDR3 consists of 11 residues. V was trimmed by 3 bases and J by 4 bases, leaving 4 bases between them. Germline V gene sequence: CDR1 MDHEN, CDR2 SYDVKM. As concerns this clone: The antigen remains unidentified.

The J gene is TRBJ2-7, the V gene TRBV28; D is ambiguous. The sequencing input was PBMCs. The sequence was collected from a woman between 40 and 50 years old in good health. Some clones in this sample may be carry-over from other donors' samples. The CDR3 sequence is CASSLMYEQYF. For the CDR3, the DNA is TGTGCCAGCAGTTTGATGTACGAGCAGTACTTC. Using reference TRBV28 and TRBJ2-7 for the parts outside the CDR3, the full variable domain is DVKVTQSSRYLVKRTGEKVFLECVQDMDHENMFWYRQDPGLGLRLIYFSYDVKMKEKGDIPEGYSVSREKKERFSLILESASTNQTSMYLCASSLMYEQYFGPGTRLTVT.